This entry lists 3 T cell receptor beta chains sequenced from one sample in a study of blood T cell repertoires in COVID-19. Generated by immunoSEQ multiplex PCR, the TCRdb table keeps only in-frame clones and is missing some. The profile shows roughly 290,000 clones, 89% of them singletons. Material: peripheral blood. The receptors were sampled from a woman aged 60-75 years with acute or convalescent COVID-19.

The chain links TRBV24-1 to TRBJ2-3; the match to TRBD2 covers 9 bases. After removal of 3 bases from V and 9 bases from J, the junction contained 15 bases not matched to a gene. Per the germline V gene, CDR1 is KGHDR and CDR2 is SFDVKD. CDR3 length: 17 amino acids. CDR3: CATSDQLAGQKGGTQYF. The CDR3 DNA follows: TGTGCCACCAGTGATCAACTAGCGGGCCAGAAAGGCGGGACGCAGTATTTT.

This clone was counted a single time. V usage is TRBV10-3 and J usage is TRBJ2-5; weak D call: TRBD2 (7 bases). The CDR3 has 15 residues. V gave up 2 bases and J gave up 1 base, with 11 bases separating them. Germline V lookup: CDR1 ENHRY, CDR2 SYGVKD. In DNA, the CDR3 is TGTGCCATCAGTGAGCCGGGGGGCCCCCAAGAGACCCAGTACTTC. As protein: CAISEPGGPQETQYF.

The V gene is TRBV2, the J gene TRBJ2-4, with 11 nucleotides matching TRBD1. The V and J ends lost 5 bases and 11 bases, in that order; junction bases with no gene match: 20. Per germline, CDR1 SNHLY and CDR2 FYNNEI. This CDR3 spans 18 amino acids. CDR3 protein: CASSSDRGLPGPSLFQYF. CDR3 in DNA: TGTGCCAGCAGTTCGGACAGGGGGCTCCCGGGTCCCTCCCTATTTCAGTACTTC.